The present TCR beta chain was sequenced within a study of shared clonotypes between healthy human individuals. General study points: A handful of donors showed sharing of around 5% of naive CD4 clonotypes.

Worth noting for this clone: What it binds is unknown. Other DNA variants within this sample encode the same CDR3.

TCRdb's table, derived via immunoSEQ multiplex PCR, lists solely in-frame clones and lacks some. The repertoire has about 2.1 million clones, approximately 94% of them found once; the top ten carry 1.5% to 2%. As defined, naive CD8 cells were CD45RO-negative and positively selected for CCR7, with terminally differentiated effector memory CD45RA+ cells excluded. The germline CDR1 and CDR2 sequences are MDHEN and SYDVKM. The CDR3 spans 12 residues. V was clipped by 5 bases and J by 5 bases; unmatched bases: 2. The chain employs TRBV28 and TRBJ1-1; the match to TRBD1 covers 7 bases. Source material: naive CD8+ T cells from PBMCs. The TCR originated in a man aged 18 to 30 in good health. Some clones in this sample may be carry-over from other donors' samples. The CDR3 here is CASSLRGTEAFF. For the CDR3, the DNA is TGTGCCAGCAGTCTCAGGGGGACTGAAGCTTTCTTT.